One and the same sample provided the 8 T cell receptor beta chains below, sequenced in a study of Ad26.COV2.S vaccination and SARS-CoV-2 variants. Using immunoSEQ multiplex PCR, the repertoire was profiled, and TCRdb retains in-frame clones only, with some absent. This table holds about 350,000 clones, roughly 94% found once. Sequenced here: peripheral blood, sampled after recovery from COVID-19. The receptors shown here come from a human donor who had recovered from COVID-19.

The chain combines TRBV25-1 with TRBJ1-2, with 7 bases aligning to TRBD1. Germline V gene data show CDR1 as MGHDK and CDR2 as SYGVNS. This CDR3 spans 15 amino acids. The J segment lost 3 bases and the V segment lost 6 bases, leaving 10 bases of the junction unmatched. CDR3 nucleotides: TGTGCCAGCAGACGAGGCCGGGACAGCTACTATGGCTACACCTTC. It encodes CASRRGRDSYYGYTF.

This sequence joins TRBV13 and TRBJ1-1; 9 positions match TRBD1. Germline CDR1 PRHDT, CDR2 FYEKMQ (reference sequence). CDR3 length equals 15 residues. The V segment lost 5 bases and the J segment 1 base; nucleotides outside the gene matches: 5. The CDR3 reads CASSPETGGNTEAFF. Here the CDR3 DNA reads TGTGCCAGCAGCCCCGAGACAGGGGGGAACACTGAAGCTTTCTTT.

V is TRBV19 and J is TRBJ2-7; the match to TRBD1 covers 7 bases. With 4 bases clipped from V and 0 bases from J, the junction kept 6 bases outside the gene matches. CDR1 is LNHDA and CDR2 is SQIVND in the germline V gene (reference sequence). The CDR3 length is 15 residues. The CDR3 spells CASSTAGGPSYEQYF. The CDR3 nucleotides read TGTGCCAGTAGTACTGCAGGGGGACCCTCCTACGAGCAGTACTTC. Supplemented by reference TRBV19 and TRBJ2-7, the full variable domain reads DGGITQSPKYLFRKEGQNVTLSCEQNLNHDAMYWYRQDPGQGLRLIYYSQIVNDFQKGDIAEGYSVSREKKESFPLTVTSAQKNPTAFYLCASSTAGGPSYEQYFGPGTRLTVT.

This clone was detected a few times. This rearrangement joins TRBV18 to TRBJ2-5, with 8 bases lining up with TRBD2. CDR3 length: 15 amino acids. The junction had 8 bases not matched to a gene; V was cut back by 3 bases and J by 5 bases. Germline values: CDR1 KGHSH, CDR2 LQKENI. As DNA, the CDR3 is TGTGCCAGCTCACCGCCCGGGACTAGTCTTGAGACCCAGTACTTC. Its translation is CASSPPGTSLETQYF.

A word on this clone: Additional DNA sequences in this sample encode the identical CDR3. The chain uses TRBV5-1 and TRBJ1-1; 7 nucleotides agree with TRBD1. Germline CDR1 SGHRS, CDR2 YFSETQ. The ends lost 0 bases at V and 0 bases at J; junction bases unmatched: 2. The CDR3 sequence is 15 residues long. CDR3 DNA sequence: TGCGCCAGCAGCTTGGTAGGACAGGTGAACACTGAAGCTTTCTTT. Its protein is CASSLVGQVNTEAFF.

Points on this clone: This CDR3 is also generated by other DNA sequences in the sample. The genes are TRBV18 and TRBJ2-1; D may be TRBD2 (5 bases). Germline CDR1 reads KGHSH; CDR2 reads LQKENI. This CDR3 is 13 amino acids long. Between the trimmed V and J ends, which lost 0 bases and 7 bases, there was a span of 7 bases. The DNA for the CDR3 is TGTGCCAGCTCACCACCTAGCGCTAATGAGCAGTTCTTC. It yields the protein CASSPPSANEQFF.

J is TRBJ2-3 and V is TRBV7-9; TRBD2 agrees at 9 bases. Losses at the gene ends were 1 base for V and 4 bases for J; bases not matched to a gene: 0. The CDR3 covers 14 residues. Germline V CDR1 and CDR2: SEHNR, FQNEAQ (reference sequence). Here the CDR3 DNA reads TGTGCCAGCAGCTTAGGACTAGCGGCAGATACGCAGTATTTT. This gives the protein CASSLGLAADTQYF. Full variable domain (missing parts from reference TRBV7-9 and TRBJ2-3): DTGVSQNPRHKITKRGQNVTFRCDPISEHNRLYWYRQTLGQGPEFLTYFQNEAQLEKSRLLSDRFSAERPKGSFSTLEIQRTEQGDSAMYLCASSLGLAADTQYFGPGTRLTVL.

This clone was counted between two and nine times. The rearrangement uses TRBV20-1 and TRBJ2-5; 10 bases agree with TRBD2. Germline V CDR1 and CDR2: DFQATT, SNEGSKA (reference sequence). CDR3 size: 14 residues. The V segment lost 3 bases and the J segment 3 bases; nucleotides outside the gene matches: 4. The CDR3 loop reads CSASSTSGEETQYF. DNA of the CDR3: TGCAGTGCTAGTAGCACTAGCGGGGAAGAGACCCAGTACTTC.